The present T cell receptor (beta chain) was sequenced within a study of blood T cells in healthy people across ages. The CDR3 is made up of 12 amino acids. Per the germline V gene, CDR1 is LNHNV and CDR2 is YYDKDF (reference sequence). This clonotype has a single count. With a J-beta primer mix and a sample-barcoded 5' primer, a second PCR ran roughly 6 to 11 cycles. Each cDNA molecule was tagged by a template-switch adaptor that had 12 random nucleotides. TCRdb processed the 5' RACE reads anew with MiXCR; each CDR3 protein has one entry. This table has over 1,300,000 distinct CDR3 sequences, 59% appearing once.

Material for sequencing was blood. This rearrangement joins TRBV15 to TRBJ2-4; D unresolved. The J call may be wrong; the DNA end is better matched by TRBJ2-7. The source of this sequence is a young man in good health. This chain's CDR3 is CATSRDWCEQYF. The DNA for the CDR3 is TGTGCCACCAGCAGAGATTGGTGCGAGCAGTACTTC.